This TCR beta chain was captured by sequencing in a study of T cells after yellow fever vaccination. This clonotype was detected only a few times. Trimming took 6 bases from V and 3 from J; bases not matched to a gene: 4. Germline CDR1 is DFQATT and CDR2 is SNEGSKA (reference sequence). The CDR3 is 12 residues long. TCRdb reanalysed the 5' RACE reads using MiXCR and keeps one entry per CDR3 protein. The repertoire consists of more than 300,000 distinct CDR3 sequences, with around 4.5% occurring once and the leading ten covering just under 20%. Here the sequenced sample was PBMCs, taken 15 days after the yellow fever booster vaccination. This receptor was taken from a man between 18 and 35 years old who received the YFV17D yellow fever vaccine. The chain is built from TRBV20-1 and TRBJ2-5; 7 bases line up with TRBD1. DNA of the CDR3: TGCAGTGCCGCTGGGACAGAAGAGACCCAGTACTTC. Amino acids: CSAAGTEETQYF.